This T cell receptor (beta chain) was obtained from a study of cytomegalovirus exposure and HLA in healthy donors. General study results and limits: There were over 150 TCR beta chains listed as cytomegalovirus-associated. Most TCR sequences showed up rarely, but some public TCRs showed up in many donors.

PCR was performed using 60 Vbeta and 13 Jbeta primers. TCRdb's table, derived via immunoSEQ multiplex PCR, lists solely in-frame clones and lacks some. The data show 95,000 to 150,000 clones, over 65% seen once. CDR1 and CDR2 (germline): SGDLS, YYNGEE. V gave up 0 bases and J gave up 4 bases; unmatched junction bases: 3. The CDR3 extends over 15 amino acids. In regard to this clone: The antigen is undetermined.

V is TRBV9 and J is TRBJ2-1, with 8 bases that match TRBD1. Sequences were obtained from PBMCs. The sequence derives from a woman in her 40s in good health and CMV-seropositive. Here the CDR3 DNA reads TGTGCCAGCAGCGTAGGGGGACAGGATTACAATGAGCAGTTCTTC. It encodes CASSVGGQDYNEQFF.